This T cell receptor beta chain was observed in a study of blood T cells in healthy people across ages. Overall study findings and caveats: The study lacked donor CMV status, which possibly confounded expanded clonotype changes.

It was with a sample-barcoded 5' primer and a J-beta primer mix that a second PCR of roughly 7 to 12 cycles was run. TCRdb reprocessed the 5' RACE reads via MiXCR and lists one record per CDR3 protein. The table includes 850,000 or so distinct CDR3 sequences, around 30% detected once. Germline loops: CDR1 SGDLS, CDR2 YYNGEE. After removal of 3 bases from V and 2 bases from J, the junction contained 5 bases not matched to a gene. This CDR3 has 16 amino acids. This clonotype was recorded many times. Antigen: not known. The sequence derives from an elderly woman in good health. This rearrangement joins TRBV9 to TRBJ2-3; 11 positions match TRBD2. The sequenced sample consisted of blood. CDR3 in DNA: TGTGCCAGCAGCGCACTAGCGGGGGAGACCACAGATACGCAGTATTTT. Its translation is CASSALAGETTDTQYF. The entire variable domain, with the rest obtained from reference TRBV9 and TRBJ2-3, is as follows: DSGVTQTPKHLITATGQRVTLRCSPRSGDLSVYWYQQSLDQGLQFLIQYYNGEERAKGNILERFSAQQFPDLHSELNLSSLELGDSALYFCASSALAGETTDTQYFGPGTRLTVL.